This TCR beta chain was recovered during a study of blood T cells in healthy people across ages. Whole-study context: Per two T cells, about one barcoded beta molecule was captured through template switching. Study conclusions and caveats: Both higher diversity and more naive CD4+ cells marked long-lived donors when set against aged donors. Researchers said unsorted PBMCs prevented a conclusive naive versus antigen-experienced comparison.

Then a second PCR, running roughly 7 to 11 cycles, was carried out with a sample-barcoded 5' primer and a J-beta primer mix. The authors tagged each cDNA molecule using a template-switch adaptor with 12 random nucleotides. TCRdb reanalysed the 5' RACE reads using MiXCR and keeps one entry per CDR3 protein. The table shows approximately 800,000 distinct CDR3 sequences, with 35% to 50% occurring only once. The CDR3 is made up of 13 amino acids. The V gene end was trimmed by 6 bases and the J gene end by 5 bases; junction bases not matched to a gene: 6. Per the germline V gene, CDR1 is DFQATT and CDR2 is SNEGSKA (reference sequence). Ten or more counts support this clonotype. Its matching antigen is unknown.

Sequencing was performed on blood. V and J are TRBV20-1 and TRBJ2-5; 10 bases line up with TRBD2. The receptor comes from an older man in good health. CDR3 DNA: TGCAGTGCCGCCGGGACTAGCGACGAGACCCAGTACTTC. Amino acid sequence: CSAAGTSDETQYF.